What follows are 29 T cell receptor beta chains derived from one specimen sequenced in a study of blood T cells in healthy people across ages. A second PCR, run for about 6 to 12 cycles, used a sample-barcoded 5' primer plus a J-beta primer mix. TCRdb redid the calling of the 5' RACE reads with MiXCR, one entry per CDR3 protein. The table has roughly 1,700,000 distinct CDR3 sequences, under 30% seen once; the top ten hold 6.5% to 8.5%. Sequencing was done on a sample of blood. The source of these receptors is a woman in her twenties or thirties in good health.

This chain uses TRBV4-1 with TRBJ1-2; weak D call: TRBD1 (5 bases). The CDR3 length is 13 residues. CDR1 and CDR2 from the germline V gene are MGHRA and YSYEKL. Deletions cut 6 bases from V and 8 bases from J, with 16 bases between. CDR3 residues: CASSRLLRGGYTF. DNA of the CDR3: TGCGCCAGCAGTCGACTATTAAGGGGAGGCTACACCTTC.

This clonotype appeared many times. The J gene is TRBJ2-7, the V gene TRBV14, with unresolved D. Germline assignment: CDR1 SGHDN and CDR2 FVKESK. The CDR3 covers 15 residues. Trimming removed 4 bases at V and 1 base at J, with 14 bases between. CDR3 amino acids: CASSPFNSMSYEQYF. The CDR3 coding sequence is TGTGCCAGCAGCCCTTTCAATAGCATGTCCTACGAGCAGTACTTC. Variable domain in full (rest from reference TRBV14 and TRBJ2-7): EAGVTQFPSHSVIEKGQTVTLRCDPISGHDNLYWYRRVMGKEIKFLLHFVKESKQDESGMPNNRFLAERTGGTYSTLKVQPAELEDSGVYFCASSPFNSMSYEQYFGPGTRLTVT.

A note on this clonotype: This may be a read error: a much more frequent sequence differs by one nucleotide. The chain couples TRBV19 to TRBJ2-7; D remains ambiguous. Deletions cut 10 bases from V and 2 bases from J, with 27 bases between. The CDR3 contains 17 residues. CDR1 LNHDA and CDR2 SQIVND come from the germline V gene (reference sequence). The DNA of the CDR3 is TGTGCCACCCAACACCCTCATGGCCCGCGATCGGCCTACGAGCAGTACTTC. It translates to CATQHPHGPRSAYEQYF.

CDR3 loop: CASSQHDRQGSNYGYTF. In nucleotides, the CDR3 is TGTGCCAGCAGCCAACACGATCGACAGGGCTCTAACTATGGCTACACCTTC. J is TRBJ1-2 and V is TRBV3-1; 7 nucleotides align to TRBD1. J was trimmed by 0 bases and V by 2 bases; bases with no gene match: 9. The CDR3 is 17 residues long. Germline V CDR1 and CDR2: LGHDT, YNNKEL (reference sequence).

This clonotype was found a few times. The chain employs TRBV9 and TRBJ2-7; 7 positions agree with TRBD1. Germline CDR1 and CDR2: SGDLS and YYNGEE. V dropped 3 bases and J dropped 5; count of bases not matched to a gene: 5. The CDR3 extends over 13 amino acids. CDR3 sequence reads: CASSAGQFDEQYF. The CDR3 bases are TGTGCCAGCAGCGCGGGACAGTTCGACGAGCAGTACTTC.

The V gene is TRBV6-6, the J gene TRBJ2-1, with a tentative D call TRBD2 (6 bases). The V gene lost 4 bases and the J gene lost 10 bases, with 20 bases spanning the gap. This CDR3 has 15 residues. Germline assignment: CDR1 MNHNY and CDR2 SVGAGI (reference sequence). CDR3 nucleotides: TGTGCCAGCAGTTTTCCCGAGCGGGTGGCTAGGGAGCAGTTCTTC. This gives the protein CASSFPERVAREQFF.

With regard to this clonotype: A read error may explain this, as a much larger clone is one base away. The V gene is TRBV12-3 or TRBV12-4, the J gene TRBJ2-3; 8 bases line up with TRBD1. Trimming took 5 bases from V and 8 from J; bases not matched to a gene: 9. The CDR3 is 14 amino acids. CDR3 bases: TGTGCCAGCAGTGGACAGGGAGCCTCAGGTACGCAGTATTTT. This codes for CASSGQGASGTQYF.

The CDR3 sequence: CASSHRTGPIISNQPQHF. CDR3 DNA: TGTGCCAGCAGTCACCGGACAGGGCCTATTATATCCAATCAGCCCCAGCATTTT. The chain is built from TRBV28 and TRBJ1-5, with 8 bases that match TRBD1. The CDR3 runs 18 residues. Looked up from germline, CDR1 is MDHEN and CDR2 is SYDVKM. V lost 5 bases and J lost 3; bases outside the gene matches: 15.

This clonotype was seen a few times. The rearrangement joins TRBV3-1 to TRBJ2-5; the match to TRBD1 covers 7 bases. The germline V gene encodes CDR1 LGHDT and CDR2 YNNKEL (reference sequence). The CDR3 has 14 amino acids. The V gene end was trimmed by 11 bases and the J gene end by 3 bases; junction bases not matched to a gene: 12. This chain's CDR3 is CALPYDRVEETQYF. In nucleotides, the CDR3 is TGTGCCCTCCCGTACGACAGGGTCGAAGAGACCCAGTACTTC.

This clonotype has more than one count but fewer than ten. The V and J genes are TRBV28 and TRBJ1-2, with TRBD1 as a possible D gene (5 bases). V lost 4 bases and J 8 bases, leaving 14 bases between the germline ends. The length of the CDR3 is 13 residues. Per the germline V gene, CDR1 is MDHEN and CDR2 is SYDVKM. The CDR3 reads CASSSDTYGGYTF. CDR3 nucleotide sequence: TGTGCCAGCAGTTCGGACACTTACGGGGGCTACACCTTC.

This clonotype has ten or more counts. The chain carries TRBV20-1 and TRBJ2-1, with 8 bases identical to TRBD1. CDR1 DFQATT and CDR2 SNEGSKA come from the germline V gene (reference sequence). The V and J ends lost 5 bases and 5 bases, in that order; junction bases with no gene match: 8. This CDR3 comprises 14 residues. CDR3 loop: CSARQGRRDNEQFF. The CDR3, as DNA: TGCAGTGCTCGACAGGGGAGGAGGGACAATGAGCAGTTCTTC.

This clonotype was detected only a few times. This rearrangement joins TRBV5-5 to TRBJ2-1, with TRBD2 identical over 13 bases. The CDR3 is made up of 15 amino acids. The germline V gene has CDR1 SGHKS and CDR2 YYEKEE (reference sequence). V gave up 6 bases and J gave up 9 bases; unmatched junction bases: 9. CDR3 bases: TGTGCCAGCACCTCCGGGACTAGCGGGGCGCCTGAGCAGTTCTTC. It yields the protein CASTSGTSGAPEQFF.

The chain combines TRBV5-1 with TRBJ2-5; D not certain. V lost 4 bases and J 4 bases, leaving 14 bases between the germline ends. Germline V lookup: CDR1 SGHRS, CDR2 YFSETQ. This CDR3 spans 14 amino acids. The CDR3: CASSTGSALETQYF. CDR3 nucleotides: TGCGCCAGCAGCACCGGGTCTGCCCTAGAGACCCAGTACTTC.

This clonotype came up a few times. The genes are TRBV6-5 and TRBJ1-2; no reliable D call. From germline, CDR1 is MNHEY and CDR2 SVGAGI. V lost 5 bases, J lost 8 bases, and 9 bases lay in between. There are 11 residues in the CDR3. CDR3 amino acids: CASSDAGGYTF. The CDR3 DNA reads as TGTGCCAGCAGTGACGCTGGAGGCTACACCTTC.

Notes on this clonotype: Since a much larger clone is just one base distant, this may be a read error. The rearrangement uses TRBV27 and TRBJ2-5, with 8 bases matching TRBD1. The J call may not be correct, given that the DNA end is closer to TRBJ2-7. The CDR3 sequence is 15 residues long. Germline V lookup: CDR1 MNHEY, CDR2 SMNVEV (reference sequence). The CDR3 loop reads CASSTCYRGKYEQYF. CDR3 coding DNA: TGTGCCAGCAGTACGTGCTACAGGGGGAAATACGAGCAGTACTTC.

The chain employs TRBV10-3 and TRBJ2-4; 12 nucleotides match TRBD1. Germline V gives CDR1 ENHRY, CDR2 SYGVKD. CDR3 length equals 16 residues. The trim removed 10 bases at V and 6 bases at J, leaving 13 bases unmatched. In nucleotides, the CDR3 is TGTGCCACCTCAAGGGACAGGGGGCGAGTGGGAAACATTCAGTACTTC. It yields the protein CATSRDRGRVGNIQYF.

The V and J genes are TRBV7-3 and TRBJ2-1; 10 bases map to TRBD1. Germline V lookup: CDR1 SGHTA, CDR2 FQGTGA. V lost 6 bases and J lost 8; bases outside the gene matches: 7. The CDR3 contains 14 residues. The CDR3 region is CASRTGTGVDEQFF. The CDR3 DNA reads TGTGCCAGCAGGACTGGGACAGGGGTGGATGAGCAGTTCTTC.

The sample holds a few counts of this clonotype. The rearrangement uses TRBV7-2 and TRBJ1-6; D is perhaps TRBD1 (5 bases). V was trimmed by 5 bases and J by 10 bases, leaving 21 bases between them. Per the germline V gene, CDR1 is SGHTA and CDR2 is FQGNSA. The CDR3 totals 16 residues. The CDR3 here is CASSAGPVGGNSPLHF. CDR3 nucleotide sequence: TGTGCCAGCAGCGCCGGCCCGGTGGGGGGGAACTCACCCCTCCACTTT.

This clonotype has only a few counts. The gene calls are TRBV29-1 and TRBJ2-2, with 7 nucleotides matching TRBD2. The V gene's germline CDR1 is SQVTM and CDR2 ANQGSEA. CDR3 length: 12 amino acids. The junction had 2 bases not matched to a gene; V was cut back by 4 bases and J by 6 bases. CDR3 nucleotide sequence: TGCAGCGTTGCGGCGGGGGCCGGGGAGCTGTTTTTT. It codes for CSVAAGAGELFF.

As concerns this clonotype: The junction differs from germline at one of its ends, possibly a read error. The rearrangement links TRBV5-1 to TRBJ2-2; D remains unclear. The CDR3 consists of 14 residues. CDR1 SGHRS and CDR2 YFSETQ come from the germline V gene. The CDR3 loop is CASGLLGNTGELFF. CDR3 DNA: TGCGCCAGCGGCTTACTGGGGAACACCGGGGAGCTGTTTTTT.

The chain uses TRBV5-1 and TRBJ2-2; D is tentatively TRBD1 or TRBD2 (6 bases each). The CDR3 is 15 residues long. Germline-derived CDR1 and CDR2 are SGHRS and YFSETQ. Trimming pared 3 bases from V and 5 bases from J, leaving 14 bases between. The CDR3 DNA follows: TGCGCCAGCAGCTCCCTCTTAGGGGGGACCGGGGAGCTGTTTTTT. Protein product: CASSSLLGGTGELFF. Filled out from reference TRBV5-1 and TRBJ2-2, the complete variable domain reads KAGVTQTPRYLIKTRGQQVTLSCSPISGHRSVSWYQQTPGQGLQFLFEYFSETQRNKGNFPGRFSGRQFSNSRSEMNVSTLELGDSALYLCASSSLLGGTGELFFGEGSRLTVL.

Only a few counts were recorded for this clonotype. The chain joins TRBV6-1 to TRBJ2-5, with TRBD1 identical over 9 bases. Germline CDR1 reads MNHNS; CDR2 reads SASEGT. The V and J ends lost 7 bases and 5 bases, in that order; junction bases with no gene match: 17. The CDR3 is 17 amino acids. CDR3 sequence: CASTRTGATTIRETQYF. CDR3 nucleotides: TGTGCCAGCACCCGGACAGGGGCAACGACTATCCGCGAGACCCAGTACTTC.

This clonotype was found a few times. The chain carries TRBV5-6 and TRBJ1-2; no definite D call. The V and J ends lost 2 bases and 1 base respectively, with 15 bases between them. CDR1 and CDR2 (germline): SGHDT, YYEEEE. The CDR3 totals 16 residues. CDR3 residues: CASSLFLSDGNYGYTF. The CDR3 nucleotides are TGTGCCAGCAGCTTATTTTTGTCCGACGGTAACTATGGCTACACCTTC.

This clonotype was detected a few times. V and J are TRBV20-1 and TRBJ2-5; D might be TRBD1 (5 bases). V was clipped by 1 base and J by 5 bases, with 14 bases between them. Germline lookup yields CDR1 DFQATT and CDR2 SNEGSKA (reference sequence). The length of the CDR3 is 14 residues. In DNA, the CDR3 is TGCAGTGCTAGAGGCCAGGGTTTCGAGGAGACCCAGTACTTC. Translating gives CSARGQGFEETQYF.

Concerning this clonotype itself: Given a much more abundant clone one base away, this may be a read error. The chain combines TRBV29-1 with TRBJ2-5, with D unresolved. The CDR3 totals 15 residues. The V gene lost 8 bases and the J gene lost 5 bases, with 24 bases spanning the gap. Germline V gene data show CDR1 as SQVTM and CDR2 as ANQGSEA. The CDR3 sequence is CSTQGAGHGVETQYF. DNA of the CDR3: TGCAGCACGCAAGGTGCTGGTCACGGAGTTGAGACCCAGTACTTC.

For this clonotype: Just one base apart from a much larger clone, this may be a read error. The chain uses TRBV5-1 and TRBJ2-1, with 13 nucleotides matching TRBD2. Looked up from germline, CDR1 is SGHRS and CDR2 is YFSETQ. The CDR3 is 14 amino acids. The CDR3 DNA is TGCACCAGCCAACGGACTAGCGGGAGTGATGAGCAGTTCTTC. Translation: CTSQRTSGSDEQFF.

About this clonotype: At one of its ends the junction is not consistent with the germline gene, which may arise from a read error. The chain is built from TRBV12-3 or TRBV12-4 and TRBJ1-1; D is perhaps TRBD1 (5 bases). This CDR3 has 12 residues. The CDR3 sequence is CTSSRGAPEAFF. The CDR3 DNA reads TGTACCAGCAGCCGCGGGGCCCCTGAAGCTTTCTTT.

This clonotype has ten or more counts. The chain uses TRBV5-1 and TRBJ2-7; 7 nucleotides match TRBD2. CDR3 length equals 15 residues. In germline, CDR1 is SGHRS, CDR2 YFSETQ. Losses at the gene ends were 0 bases for V and 0 bases for J; bases not matched to a gene: 3. The CDR3 nucleotides read TGCGCCAGCAGCTTGGGAGGCGGGAGCTCCTACGAGCAGTACTTC. This translates into CASSLGGGSSYEQYF.

The table lists this clonotype with a few counts. The genes are TRBV2 and TRBJ2-7; no clear D. Germline lookup yields CDR1 SNHLY and CDR2 FYNNEI. V lost 8 bases, J lost 0 bases, and 8 bases lay in between. This CDR3 region has 12 residues. CDR3 DNA sequence: TGTGCCAGCCGCTGGACCTCCTACGAGCAGTACTTC. Translating it yields CASRWTSYEQYF.